This T cell receptor (beta chain) was recovered during a study of beta chain features in type 1 diabetes. This clone was seen a few times. Its antigen is still unknown. Study-level points and caveats: In every one of the four CD4+ subsets, TCRB CDR3s were moderately but significantly shorter in Type 1 diabetes patients.

Reverse transcription of all isolated RNA meant that expressed TCRB transcripts were sequenced. The table came from immunoSEQ multiplex PCR; TCRdb's copy has only in-frame clones and leaves some out. The sample lists about 360,000 clones, roughly 13% occurring once. The CDR3 totals 11 residues. V shed 2 bases and J shed 9 bases, with 8 bases lying between them. CDR1 and CDR2 from the germline V gene are GTSNPN and SVGIG (reference sequence). The sequence was obtained from a young woman with type 1 diabetes. Source material: naive CD4+ T cells from blood. This chain links TRBV30 with TRBJ2-1; D uncertain. This chain's CDR3 is CAWSINSEQFF. The DNA for the CDR3 is TGTGCCTGGAGTATTAACAGTGAGCAGTTCTTC.